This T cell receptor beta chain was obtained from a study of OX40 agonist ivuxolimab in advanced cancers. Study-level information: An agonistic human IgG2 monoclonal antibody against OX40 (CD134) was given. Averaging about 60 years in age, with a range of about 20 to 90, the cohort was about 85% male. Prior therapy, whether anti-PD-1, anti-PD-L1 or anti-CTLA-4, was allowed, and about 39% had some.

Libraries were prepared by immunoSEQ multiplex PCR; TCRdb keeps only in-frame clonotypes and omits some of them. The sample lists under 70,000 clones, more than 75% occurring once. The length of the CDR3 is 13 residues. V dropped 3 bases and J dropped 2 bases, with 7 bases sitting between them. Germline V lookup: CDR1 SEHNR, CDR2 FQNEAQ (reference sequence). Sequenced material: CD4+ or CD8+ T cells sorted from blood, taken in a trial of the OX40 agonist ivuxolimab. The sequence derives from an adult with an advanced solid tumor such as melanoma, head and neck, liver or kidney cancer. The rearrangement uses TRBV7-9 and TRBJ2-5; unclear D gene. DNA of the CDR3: TGTGCCAGCAGCTTCCCGCCTCAAGAGACCCAGTACTTC. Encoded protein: CASSFPPQETQYF.